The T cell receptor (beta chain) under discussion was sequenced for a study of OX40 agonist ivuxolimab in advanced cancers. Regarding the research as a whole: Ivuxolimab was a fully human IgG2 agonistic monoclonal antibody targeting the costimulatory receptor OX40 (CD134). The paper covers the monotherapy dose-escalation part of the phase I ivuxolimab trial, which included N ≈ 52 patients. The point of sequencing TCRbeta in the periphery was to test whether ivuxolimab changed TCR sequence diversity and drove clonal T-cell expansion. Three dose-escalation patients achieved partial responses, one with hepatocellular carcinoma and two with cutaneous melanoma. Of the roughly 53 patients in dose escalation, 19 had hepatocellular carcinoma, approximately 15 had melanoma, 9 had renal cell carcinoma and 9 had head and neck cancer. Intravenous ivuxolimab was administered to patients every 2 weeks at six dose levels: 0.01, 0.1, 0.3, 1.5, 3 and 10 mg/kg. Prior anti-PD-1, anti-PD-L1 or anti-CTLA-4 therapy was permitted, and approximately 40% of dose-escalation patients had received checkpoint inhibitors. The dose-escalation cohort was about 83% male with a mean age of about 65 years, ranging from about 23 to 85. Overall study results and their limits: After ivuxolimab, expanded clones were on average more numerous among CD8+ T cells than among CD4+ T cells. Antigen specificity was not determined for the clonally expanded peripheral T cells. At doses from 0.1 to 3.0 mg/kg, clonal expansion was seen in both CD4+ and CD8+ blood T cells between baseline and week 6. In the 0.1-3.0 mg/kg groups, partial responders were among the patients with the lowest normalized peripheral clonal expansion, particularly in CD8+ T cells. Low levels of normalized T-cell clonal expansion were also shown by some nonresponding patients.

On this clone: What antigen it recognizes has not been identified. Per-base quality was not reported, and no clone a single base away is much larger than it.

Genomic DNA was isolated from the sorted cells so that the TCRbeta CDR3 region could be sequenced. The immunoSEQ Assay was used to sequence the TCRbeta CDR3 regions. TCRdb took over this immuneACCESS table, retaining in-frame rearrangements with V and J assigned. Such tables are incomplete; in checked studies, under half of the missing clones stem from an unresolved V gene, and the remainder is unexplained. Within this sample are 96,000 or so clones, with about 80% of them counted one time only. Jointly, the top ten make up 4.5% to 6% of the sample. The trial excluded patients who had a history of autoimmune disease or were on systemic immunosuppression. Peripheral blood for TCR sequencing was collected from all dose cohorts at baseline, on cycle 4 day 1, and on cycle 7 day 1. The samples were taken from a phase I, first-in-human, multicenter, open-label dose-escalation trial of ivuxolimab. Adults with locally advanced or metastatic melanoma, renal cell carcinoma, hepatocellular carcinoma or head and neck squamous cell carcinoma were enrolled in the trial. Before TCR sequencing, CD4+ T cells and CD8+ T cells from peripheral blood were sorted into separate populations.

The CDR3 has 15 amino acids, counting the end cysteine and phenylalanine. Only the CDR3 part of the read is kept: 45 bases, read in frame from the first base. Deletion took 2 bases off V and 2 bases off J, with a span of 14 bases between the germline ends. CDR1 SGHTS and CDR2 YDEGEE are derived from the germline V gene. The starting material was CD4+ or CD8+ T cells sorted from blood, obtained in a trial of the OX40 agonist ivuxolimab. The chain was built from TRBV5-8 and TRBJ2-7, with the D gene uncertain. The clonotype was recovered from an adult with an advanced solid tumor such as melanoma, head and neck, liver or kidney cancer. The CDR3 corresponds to CASSLTRSKAYEQYF. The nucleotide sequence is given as TGTGCCAGCAGCTTAACACGTTCGAAAGCCTACGAGCAGTACTTC.